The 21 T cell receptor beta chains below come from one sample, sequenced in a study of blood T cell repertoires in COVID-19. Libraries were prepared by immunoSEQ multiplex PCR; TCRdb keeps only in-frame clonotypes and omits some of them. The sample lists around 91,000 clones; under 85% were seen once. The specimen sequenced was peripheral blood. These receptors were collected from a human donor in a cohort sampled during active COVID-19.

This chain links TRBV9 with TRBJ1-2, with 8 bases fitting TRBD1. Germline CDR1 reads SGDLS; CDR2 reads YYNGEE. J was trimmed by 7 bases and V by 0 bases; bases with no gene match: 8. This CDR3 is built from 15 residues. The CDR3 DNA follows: TGTGCCAGCAGCGTAGGTCCAGGGGGCAGTAGTGGCTACACCTTC. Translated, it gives CASSVGPGGSSGYTF.

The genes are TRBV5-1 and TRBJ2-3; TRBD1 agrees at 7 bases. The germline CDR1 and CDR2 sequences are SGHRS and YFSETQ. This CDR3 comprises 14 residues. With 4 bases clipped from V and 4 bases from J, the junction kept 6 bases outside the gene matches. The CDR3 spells CASSTTGPSDTQYF. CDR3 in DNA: TGCGCCAGCAGCACGACAGGGCCCTCAGATACGCAGTATTTT.

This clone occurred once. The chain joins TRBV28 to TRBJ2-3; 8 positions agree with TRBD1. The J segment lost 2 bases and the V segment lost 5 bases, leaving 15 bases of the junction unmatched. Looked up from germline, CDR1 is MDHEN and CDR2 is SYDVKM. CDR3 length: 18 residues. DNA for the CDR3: TGTGCCAGCAGTCCTCAGGGGGCGCTTTTAGATGACACAGATACGCAGTATTTT. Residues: CASSPQGALLDDTDTQYF. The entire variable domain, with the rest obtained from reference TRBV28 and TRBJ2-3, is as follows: DVKVTQSSRYLVKRTGEKVFLECVQDMDHENMFWYRQDPGLGLRLIYFSYDVKMKEKGDIPEGYSVSREKKERFSLILESASTNQTSMYLCASSPQGALLDDTDTQYFGPGTRLTVL.

This chain's CDR3 is CASSQPDSYEQYF. The CDR3, as DNA: TGTGCCAGCAGCCAACCCGACAGTTACGAGCAGTACTTC. The gene calls are TRBV3-1 (or the pseudogene TRBV3-2) and TRBJ2-7; D is possibly TRBD1 (5 bases). Germline CDR1 and CDR2: LGHDT and YNNKEL (reference sequence). Deletions cut 2 bases from V and 4 bases from J, with 9 bases between. The CDR3 runs 13 residues.

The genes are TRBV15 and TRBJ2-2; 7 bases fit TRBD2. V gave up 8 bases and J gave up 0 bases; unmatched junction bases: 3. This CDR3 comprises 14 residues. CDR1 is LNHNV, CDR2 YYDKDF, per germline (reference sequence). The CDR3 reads CATRREANTGELFF. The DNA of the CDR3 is TGTGCCACCCGTCGGGAGGCGAACACCGGGGAGCTGTTTTTT. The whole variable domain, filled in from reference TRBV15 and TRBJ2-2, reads DAMVIQNPRYQVTQFGKPVTLSCSQTLNHNVMYWYQQKSSQAPKLLFHYYDKDFNNEADTPDNFQSRRPNTSFCFLDIRSPGLGDTAMYLCATRREANTGELFFGEGSRLTVL.

The CDR3 DNA follows: TGTGCCAGCAGCCTGGGGGGGCAAACTGAAGCTTTCTTT. It codes for CASSLGGQTEAFF. The chain recombines TRBV14 with TRBJ1-1; the D gene is possibly TRBD1 (6 bases). Per the germline V gene, CDR1 is SGHDN and CDR2 is FVKESK. The CDR3 totals 13 residues. V gave up 4 bases and J gave up 5 bases, with 11 bases separating them.

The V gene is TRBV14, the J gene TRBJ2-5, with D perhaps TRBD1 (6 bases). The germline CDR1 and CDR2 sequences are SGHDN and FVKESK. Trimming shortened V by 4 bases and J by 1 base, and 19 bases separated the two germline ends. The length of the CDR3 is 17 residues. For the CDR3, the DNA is TGTGCCAGCAGCCTCCCCAGAGGTAGGGACACCCAAGAGACCCAGTACTTC. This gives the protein CASSLPRGRDTQETQYF.

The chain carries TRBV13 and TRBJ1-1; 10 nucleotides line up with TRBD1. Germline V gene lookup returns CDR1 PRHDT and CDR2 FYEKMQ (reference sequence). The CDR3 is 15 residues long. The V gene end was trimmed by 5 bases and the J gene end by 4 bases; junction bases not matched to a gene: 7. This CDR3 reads CASSHRRTGGTEAFF. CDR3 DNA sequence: TGTGCCAGCAGCCACCGGAGGACAGGGGGCACTGAAGCTTTCTTT.

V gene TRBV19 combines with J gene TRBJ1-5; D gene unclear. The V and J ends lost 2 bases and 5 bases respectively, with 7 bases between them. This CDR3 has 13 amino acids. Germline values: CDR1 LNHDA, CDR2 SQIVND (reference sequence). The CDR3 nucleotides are TGTGCCAGTAGTATATCGGTCCATCAGCCCCAGCATTTT. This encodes CASSISVHQPQHF.

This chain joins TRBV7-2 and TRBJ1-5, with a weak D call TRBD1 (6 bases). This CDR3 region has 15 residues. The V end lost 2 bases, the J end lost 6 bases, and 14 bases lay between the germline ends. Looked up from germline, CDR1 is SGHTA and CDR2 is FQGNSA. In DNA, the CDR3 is TGTGCCAGCAGCTTAAAGTGGACAGAGGGTCAGCCCCAGCATTTT. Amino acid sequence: CASSLKWTEGQPQHF.

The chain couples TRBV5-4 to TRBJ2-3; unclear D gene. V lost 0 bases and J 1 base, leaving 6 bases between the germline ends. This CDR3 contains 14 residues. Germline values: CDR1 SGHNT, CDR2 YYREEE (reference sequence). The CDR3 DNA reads TGTGCCAGCAGCTTGGCGGTAGGCACAGATACGCAGTATTTT. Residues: CASSLAVGTDTQYF. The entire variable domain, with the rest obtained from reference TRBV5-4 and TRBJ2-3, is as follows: ETGVTQSPTHLIKTRGQQVTLRCSSQSGHNTVSWYQQALGQGPQFIFQYYREEENGRGNFPPRFSGLQFPNYSSELNVNALELDDSALYLCASSLAVGTDTQYFGPGTRLTVL.

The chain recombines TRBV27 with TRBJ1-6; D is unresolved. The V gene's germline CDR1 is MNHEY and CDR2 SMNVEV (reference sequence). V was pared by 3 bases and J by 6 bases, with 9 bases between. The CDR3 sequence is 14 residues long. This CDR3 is CASSFRTVNSPLHF. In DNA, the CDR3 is TGTGCCAGCAGTTTTAGGACTGTTAATTCACCCCTCCACTTT.

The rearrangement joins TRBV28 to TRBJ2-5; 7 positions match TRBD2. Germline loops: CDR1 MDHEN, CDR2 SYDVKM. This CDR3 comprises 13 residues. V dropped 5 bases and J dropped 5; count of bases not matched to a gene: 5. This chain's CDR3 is CASSAGAPETQYF. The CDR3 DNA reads TGTGCCAGCAGTGCGGGAGCCCCCGAGACCCAGTACTTC.

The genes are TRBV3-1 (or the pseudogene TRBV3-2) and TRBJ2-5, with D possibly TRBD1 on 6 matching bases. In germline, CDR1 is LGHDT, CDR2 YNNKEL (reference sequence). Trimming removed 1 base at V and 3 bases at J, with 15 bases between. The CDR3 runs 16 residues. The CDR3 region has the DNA TGTGCCAGCAGCCAAGGGGGGCTGATGGAAAAAGAGACCCAGTACTTC. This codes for CASSQGGLMEKETQYF.

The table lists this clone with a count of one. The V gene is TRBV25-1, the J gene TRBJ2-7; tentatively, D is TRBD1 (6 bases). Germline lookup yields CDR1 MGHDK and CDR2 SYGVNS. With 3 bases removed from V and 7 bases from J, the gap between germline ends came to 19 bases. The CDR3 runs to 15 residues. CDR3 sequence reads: CASSENIGGIVEQYF. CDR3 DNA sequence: TGTGCCAGCAGTGAGAATATAGGGGGAATTGTTGAGCAGTACTTC.

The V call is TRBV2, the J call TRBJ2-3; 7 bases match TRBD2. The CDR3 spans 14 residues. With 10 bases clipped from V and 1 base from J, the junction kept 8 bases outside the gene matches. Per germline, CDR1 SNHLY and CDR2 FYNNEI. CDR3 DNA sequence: TGTGCCACCTCTGGGGGGGTCCGCACAGATACGCAGTATTTT. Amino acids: CATSGGVRTDTQYF.

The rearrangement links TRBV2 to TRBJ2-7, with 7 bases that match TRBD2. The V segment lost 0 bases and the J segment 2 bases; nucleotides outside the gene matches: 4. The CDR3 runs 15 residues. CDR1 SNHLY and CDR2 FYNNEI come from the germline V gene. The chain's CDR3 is CASSEARGRAYEQYF. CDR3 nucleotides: TGTGCCAGCAGTGAAGCAAGAGGGAGGGCCTACGAGCAGTACTTC.

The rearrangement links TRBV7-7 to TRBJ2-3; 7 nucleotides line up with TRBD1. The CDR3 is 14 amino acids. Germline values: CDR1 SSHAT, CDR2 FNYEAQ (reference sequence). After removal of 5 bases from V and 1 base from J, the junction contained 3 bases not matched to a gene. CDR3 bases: TGTGCCAGCAGCCTTGGGACAGGCACAGATACGCAGTATTTT. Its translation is CASSLGTGTDTQYF.

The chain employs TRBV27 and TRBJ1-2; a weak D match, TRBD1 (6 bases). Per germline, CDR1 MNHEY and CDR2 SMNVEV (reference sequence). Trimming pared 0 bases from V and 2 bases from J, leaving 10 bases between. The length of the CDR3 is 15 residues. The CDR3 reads CASSLSRTANYGYTF. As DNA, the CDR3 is TGTGCCAGCAGTTTATCGAGGACAGCGAACTATGGCTACACCTTC.

In nucleotides, the CDR3 is TGTGCCAGCAGCCCGAGCGGCAGCATTCAGTACTTC. Translation gives CASSPSGSIQYF. The V and J genes are TRBV12-3 or TRBV12-4 and TRBJ2-4; a weak D match, TRBD2 (5 bases). The CDR3 length is 12 residues. Trimming took 6 bases from V and 9 from J, leaving 12 bases between them.

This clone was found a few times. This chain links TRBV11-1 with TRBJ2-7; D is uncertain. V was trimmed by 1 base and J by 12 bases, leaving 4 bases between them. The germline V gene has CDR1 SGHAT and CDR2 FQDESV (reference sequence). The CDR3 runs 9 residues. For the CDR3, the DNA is TGTGCCAGCAGCTTAGGCGGGTACTTC. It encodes CASSLGGYF.